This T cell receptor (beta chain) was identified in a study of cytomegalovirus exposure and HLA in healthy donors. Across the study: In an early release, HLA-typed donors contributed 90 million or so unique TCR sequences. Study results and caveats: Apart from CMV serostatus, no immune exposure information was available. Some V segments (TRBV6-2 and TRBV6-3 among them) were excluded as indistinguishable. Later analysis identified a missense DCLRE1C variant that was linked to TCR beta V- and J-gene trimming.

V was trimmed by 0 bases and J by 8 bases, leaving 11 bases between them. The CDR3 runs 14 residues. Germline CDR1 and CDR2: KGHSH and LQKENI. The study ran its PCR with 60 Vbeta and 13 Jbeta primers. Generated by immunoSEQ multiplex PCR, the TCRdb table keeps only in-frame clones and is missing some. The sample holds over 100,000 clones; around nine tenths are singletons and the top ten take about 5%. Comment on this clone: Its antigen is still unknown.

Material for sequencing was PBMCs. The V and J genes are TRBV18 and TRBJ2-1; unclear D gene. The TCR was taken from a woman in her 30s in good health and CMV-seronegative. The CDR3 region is CASSPPSVRDEQFF. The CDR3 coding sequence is TGTGCCAGCTCACCACCGTCGGTCCGGGATGAGCAGTTCTTC.